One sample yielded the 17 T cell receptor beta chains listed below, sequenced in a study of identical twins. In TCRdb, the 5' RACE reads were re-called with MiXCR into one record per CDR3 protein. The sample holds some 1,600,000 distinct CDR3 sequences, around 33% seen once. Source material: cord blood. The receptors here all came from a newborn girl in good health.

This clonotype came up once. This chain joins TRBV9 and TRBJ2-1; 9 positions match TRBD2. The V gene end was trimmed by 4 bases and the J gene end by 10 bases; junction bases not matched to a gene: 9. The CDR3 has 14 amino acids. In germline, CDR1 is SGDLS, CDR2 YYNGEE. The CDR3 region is CASSLTSGPYEQFF. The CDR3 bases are TGTGCCAGCAGCTTGACTAGCGGCCCCTACGAGCAGTTCTTC.

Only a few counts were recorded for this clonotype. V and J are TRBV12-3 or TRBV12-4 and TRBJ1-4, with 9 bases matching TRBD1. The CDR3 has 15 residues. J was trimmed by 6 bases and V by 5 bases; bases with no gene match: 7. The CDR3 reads CASSTAGTGYEKLFF. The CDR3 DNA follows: TGTGCCAGCAGTACTGCCGGGACAGGGTATGAAAAACTGTTTTTT.

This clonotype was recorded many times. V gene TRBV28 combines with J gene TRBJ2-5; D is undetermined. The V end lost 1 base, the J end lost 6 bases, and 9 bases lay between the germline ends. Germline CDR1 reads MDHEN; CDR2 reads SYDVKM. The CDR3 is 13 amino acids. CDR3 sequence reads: CASSLSQPKTQYF. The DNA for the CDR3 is TGTGCCAGCAGTTTATCACAACCAAAGACCCAGTACTTC.

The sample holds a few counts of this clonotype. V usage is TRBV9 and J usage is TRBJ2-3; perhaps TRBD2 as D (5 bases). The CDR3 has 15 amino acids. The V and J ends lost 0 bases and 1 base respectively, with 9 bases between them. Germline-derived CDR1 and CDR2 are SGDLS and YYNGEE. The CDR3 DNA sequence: TGTGCCAGCAGCGTAGTAGTGCGGGGCACAGATACGCAGTATTTT. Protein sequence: CASSVVVRGTDTQYF.

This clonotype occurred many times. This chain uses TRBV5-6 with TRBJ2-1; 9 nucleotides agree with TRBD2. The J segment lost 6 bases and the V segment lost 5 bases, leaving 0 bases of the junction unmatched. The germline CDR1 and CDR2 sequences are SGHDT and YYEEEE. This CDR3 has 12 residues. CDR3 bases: TGTGCCAGCAGGACTAGCGGCAATGAGCAGTTCTTC. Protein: CASRTSGNEQFF.

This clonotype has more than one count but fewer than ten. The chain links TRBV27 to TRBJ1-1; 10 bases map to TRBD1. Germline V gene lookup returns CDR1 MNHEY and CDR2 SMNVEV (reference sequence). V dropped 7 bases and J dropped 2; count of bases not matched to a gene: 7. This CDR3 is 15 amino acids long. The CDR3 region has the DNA TGTGCCAGCATCCTGACAGGGGGCCGAAACACTGAAGCTTTCTTT. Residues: CASILTGGRNTEAFF.

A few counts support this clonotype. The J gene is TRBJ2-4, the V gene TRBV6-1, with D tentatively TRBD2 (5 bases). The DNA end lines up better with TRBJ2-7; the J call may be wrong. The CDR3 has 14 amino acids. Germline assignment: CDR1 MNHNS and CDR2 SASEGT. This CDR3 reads CASSEAGEGDEQYF. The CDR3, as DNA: TGTGCCAGCAGTGAAGCGGGAGAAGGCGACGAGCAGTACTTC.

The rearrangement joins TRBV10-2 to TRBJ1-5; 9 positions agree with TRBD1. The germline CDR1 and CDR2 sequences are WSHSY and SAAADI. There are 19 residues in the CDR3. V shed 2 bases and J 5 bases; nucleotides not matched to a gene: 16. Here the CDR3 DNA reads TGCGCCAGCAGTGAGACCCCTCTACGACGGGACAGGGATCATCAGCCCCAGCATTTT. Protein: CASSETPLRRDRDHQPQHF.

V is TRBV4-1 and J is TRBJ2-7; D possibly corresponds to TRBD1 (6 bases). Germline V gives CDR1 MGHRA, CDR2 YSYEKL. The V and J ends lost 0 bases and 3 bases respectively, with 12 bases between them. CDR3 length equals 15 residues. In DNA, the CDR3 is TGCGCCAGCAGCCAAGATGTGACAGGTTACTACGAGCAGTACTTC. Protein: CASSQDVTGYYEQYF.

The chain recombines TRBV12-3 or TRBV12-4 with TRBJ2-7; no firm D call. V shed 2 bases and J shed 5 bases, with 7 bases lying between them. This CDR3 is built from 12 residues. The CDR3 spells CASSLWRNEQYF. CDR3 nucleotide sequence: TGTGCCAGCAGTTTATGGCGGAACGAGCAGTACTTC.

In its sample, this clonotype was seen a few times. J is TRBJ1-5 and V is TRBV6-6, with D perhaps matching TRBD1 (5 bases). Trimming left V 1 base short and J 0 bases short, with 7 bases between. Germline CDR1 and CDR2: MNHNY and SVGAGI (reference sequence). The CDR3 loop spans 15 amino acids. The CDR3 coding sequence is TGTGCCAGCAGTTACTACCAGGGTAGCAATCAGCCCCAGCATTTT. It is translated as CASSYYQGSNQPQHF.

The DNA of the CDR3 is TGCAGTGCTCGCAGGGAACAAGAGACCCAGTACTTC. Translating it yields CSARREQETQYF. V gene TRBV20-1 combines with J gene TRBJ2-5; D possibly corresponds to TRBD1 (5 bases). Trimming shortened V by 5 bases and J by 2 bases, and 9 bases separated the two germline ends. The germline gives CDR1 DFQATT, CDR2 SNEGSKA (reference sequence). The CDR3 has 12 residues.

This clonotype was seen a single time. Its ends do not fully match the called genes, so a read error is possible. CDR3 loop: CAGSLTSGVFGEQFF. In DNA form, the CDR3 reads TGTGCCGGCAGTTTAACTAGCGGGGTATTCGGTGAGCAGTTCTTC. This chain links TRBV12-3 or TRBV12-4 with TRBJ2-1, with TRBD2 identical over 10 bases. CDR3 length: 15 residues.

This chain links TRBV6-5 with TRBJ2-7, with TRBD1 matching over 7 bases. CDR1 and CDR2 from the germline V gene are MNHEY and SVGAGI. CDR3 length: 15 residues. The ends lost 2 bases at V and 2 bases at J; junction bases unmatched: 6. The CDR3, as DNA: TGTGCCAGCAGTTACGACAGGGCGCCTCCCTACGAGCAGTACTTC. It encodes CASSYDRAPPYEQYF.

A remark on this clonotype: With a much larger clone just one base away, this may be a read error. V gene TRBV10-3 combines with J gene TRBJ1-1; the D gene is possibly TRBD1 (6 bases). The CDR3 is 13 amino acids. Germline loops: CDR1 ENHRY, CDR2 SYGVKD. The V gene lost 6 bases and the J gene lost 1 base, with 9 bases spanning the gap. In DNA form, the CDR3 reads TGTGCCATCAGCCGGACAGAGAACACTGAAGCTTTCTTT. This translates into CAISRTENTEAFF.

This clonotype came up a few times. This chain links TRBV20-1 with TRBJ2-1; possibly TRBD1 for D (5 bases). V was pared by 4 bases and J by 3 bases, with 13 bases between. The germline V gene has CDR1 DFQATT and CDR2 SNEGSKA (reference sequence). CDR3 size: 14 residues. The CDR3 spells CSAIGAGRYNEQFF. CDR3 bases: TGCAGTGCTATTGGGGCTGGGCGCTACAATGAGCAGTTCTTC.

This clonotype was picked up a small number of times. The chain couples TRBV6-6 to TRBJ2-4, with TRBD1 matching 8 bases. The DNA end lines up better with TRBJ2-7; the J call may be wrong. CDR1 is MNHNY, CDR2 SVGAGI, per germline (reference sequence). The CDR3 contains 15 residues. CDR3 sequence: CASSNRDRTLYEQYF. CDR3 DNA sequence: TGTGCCAGCAGTAACCGGGACAGGACTCTCTACGAGCAGTACTTC.